Listed here are 22 T cell receptor beta chains from one sample, sequenced in a study of molecular identifiers for immune sequencing clone quantification. TCRdb re-analysed the PCR reads in MiXCR, keeping a single row per CDR3 protein. Of fewer than 25,000 distinct CDR3 sequences in the sample, 17% were seen once. The sequencing sample was made of naive CD8+ T cells from blood, with Jurkat cell RNA spiked in. Stated subset: FACS-sorted CD8+CD4-CCR7+CD45RA+ naive T cells. The receptors stem from a human donor in good health. Some libraries in this study had Jurkat cell RNA spiked in.

With regard to this clonotype: The CDR3 does not close with the conserved phenylalanine or tryptophan, likely indicating a read error. The rearrangement joins TRBV27 to TRBJ1-5, with a weak D call TRBD1 (5 bases). The germline V gene encodes CDR1 MNHEY and CDR2 SMNVEV (reference sequence). This CDR3 has 15 amino acids. Trimming left V 3 bases short and J 1 base short, with 10 bases between. CDR3 coding DNA: TGTGCCAGCAGTTTCGGGGCTCCGAGCAATCAGCCCCAGCATTCT. Protein: CASSFGAPSNQPQHS.

Points on this clonotype: A much larger clone differs from this one at a single base, so this may be a read error. The chain combines TRBV7-9 with TRBJ2-7; D call uncertain. Germline V lookup: CDR1 SEHNR, CDR2 FQNEAQ (reference sequence). V dropped 6 bases and J dropped 4 bases, with 10 bases sitting between them. The CDR3 is 12 amino acids. The CDR3 spells CASRFDGYEQYF. The CDR3 DNA reads TGTGCCAGCAGGTTCGACGGTTACGAGCAGTACTTC.

This clonotype was recorded many times. CDR3 nucleotides: TGTGCCAGCAGCTTAGGCCTGGCAGGAGGCACTGAAGCTTTCTTT. Residues: CASSLGLAGGTEAFF. J is TRBJ1-1 and V is TRBV13; D ambiguous. The CDR3 totals 15 residues. Trimming shortened V by 0 bases and J by 4 bases, and 12 bases separated the two germline ends. Germline V CDR1 and CDR2: PRHDT, FYEKMQ (reference sequence).

In this sample, this clonotype turned up many times. The chain couples TRBV6-2 or TRBV6-3 to TRBJ1-2; 7 bases are a match to TRBD1. Germline CDR1 reads MNHEY; CDR2 reads SVGEGT. The CDR3 spans 16 residues. With 6 bases clipped from V and 3 bases from J, the junction kept 13 bases outside the gene matches. This CDR3 is CASSPLRGGGDYGYTF. The CDR3 region has the DNA TGTGCCAGCAGCCCCCTCCGGGGAGGGGGCGACTATGGCTACACCTTC.

This clonotype appeared many times. The chain is built from TRBV6-5 and TRBJ1-1; D unclear. The CDR3 runs to 11 residues. Germline loops: CDR1 MNHEY, CDR2 SVGAGI. Trimming cost V 11 bases and J 4 bases, with 11 bases left between them. The CDR3, as DNA: TGTGCCCCTCCGGGAGGCACTGAAGCTTTCTTT. Translating it yields CAPPGGTEAFF.

This clonotype showed up many times. This chain uses TRBV4-1 with TRBJ1-1; 9 bases match TRBD1. The CDR3 is 14 residues long. Germline V gene data show CDR1 as MGHRA and CDR2 as YSYEKL. The junction had 5 bases not matched to a gene; V was cut back by 4 bases and J by 5 bases. CDR3 region: CASSPGQGKTEAFF. The CDR3 DNA reads as TGCGCCAGCAGCCCGGGACAGGGCAAGACTGAAGCTTTCTTT.

This clonotype has at least ten counts. This chain connects TRBV6-2 or TRBV6-3 to TRBJ2-5, with TRBD2 matching 10 bases. This CDR3 has 15 residues. The junction had 7 bases not matched to a gene; V was cut back by 4 bases and J by 5 bases. Germline loops: CDR1 MNHEY, CDR2 SVGEGT. The DNA for the CDR3 is TGTGCCAGCAGTTCCGGGACTAGCGTCGGGGAGACCCAGTACTTC. It codes for CASSSGTSVGETQYF.

Note on this clonotype: A much larger clone is a single base away; this may be a read error. The chain has TRBV4-1 and TRBJ2-1; TRBD1 aligns across 9 bases. The germline V gene has CDR1 MGHRA and CDR2 YSYEKL. The CDR3 length is 14 residues. V gave up 5 bases and J gave up 9 bases; unmatched junction bases: 8. As DNA, the CDR3 is TGCGCCAGCAGCGCCCGAACAGGGGGCAGTGAGCAGTTCTTC. This encodes CASSARTGGSEQFF.

This clonotype occurred many times. V gene TRBV5-1 combines with J gene TRBJ2-7, with 7 bases matching TRBD2. Looked up from germline, CDR1 is SGHRS and CDR2 is YFSETQ. The junction had 10 bases not matched to a gene; V was cut back by 2 bases and J by 5 bases. The CDR3 spans 15 residues. In DNA, the CDR3 is TGCGCCAGCAGCTTCGGACCGGGGGGAGATAACGAGCAGTACTTC. This encodes CASSFGPGGDNEQYF. The full variable domain, its missing parts supplied by reference TRBV5-1 and TRBJ2-7, is KAGVTQTPRYLIKTRGQQVTLSCSPISGHRSVSWYQQTPGQGLQFLFEYFSETQRNKGNFPGRFSGRQFSNSRSEMNVSTLELGDSALYLCASSFGPGGDNEQYFGPGTRLTVT.

This clonotype was seen ten or more times. The rearrangement uses TRBV7-9 and TRBJ2-2; D may be TRBD2 (5 bases). The CDR3 has 14 residues. Germline lookup yields CDR1 SEHNR and CDR2 FQNEAQ (reference sequence). The V end lost 5 bases, the J end lost 3 bases, and 10 bases lay between the germline ends. The CDR3 region has the DNA TGTGCCAGCAGCCGGACGAGGGACACCGGGGAGCTGTTTTTT. Amino acids: CASSRTRDTGELFF.

This clonotype was counted at least ten times. The CDR3 nucleotides are TGTGCCAGCAGTCTCCTCAGGGTTCATACGCAGTATTTT. It encodes CASSLLRVHTQYF. The genes are TRBV12-3 or TRBV12-4 and TRBJ2-3; TRBD1 might be the D (5 bases). Deletions cut 5 bases from V and 7 bases from J, with 13 bases between. This CDR3 is built from 13 residues.

In its sample, this clonotype was seen a few times. Mismatch with germline at one junction end may stem from a read error. The chain has TRBV7-8 and TRBJ1-1; no firm D call. Germline CDR1 reads SGHVS; CDR2 reads FQNEAQ. The CDR3 covers 12 residues. The CDR3 DNA reads as TGTGCCAGCAGCCCCCAATACACTGAAGCTCTCTTT. Translated, it gives CASSPQYTEALF.

This clonotype came up many times. This rearrangement joins TRBV9 to TRBJ2-2; 10 nucleotides line up with TRBD1. From germline, CDR1 is SGDLS and CDR2 YYNGEE. Unmatched junction bases numbered 6, after V lost 4 bases and J lost 3 bases. The CDR3 loop spans 16 amino acids. The CDR3 DNA reads as TGTGCCAGCAGCCCGAAGGGGACAGGGGACACCGGGGAGCTGTTTTTT. This encodes CASSPKGTGDTGELFF. Full variable domain (remainder filled in from reference TRBV9 and TRBJ2-2): DSGVTQTPKHLITATGQRVTLRCSPRSGDLSVYWYQQSLDQGLQFLIQYYNGEERAKGNILERFSAQQFPDLHSELNLSSLELGDSALYFCASSPKGTGDTGELFFGEGSRLTVL.

This clonotype was counted at least ten times. The chain links TRBV14 to TRBJ1-2; 8 bases are shared with TRBD1. CDR1 is SGHDN and CDR2 is FVKESK in the germline V gene. After removal of 2 bases from V and 3 bases from J, the junction contained 5 bases not matched to a gene. The CDR3 is 15 residues long. The DNA for the CDR3 is TGTGCCAGCAGCCAAAGACAGGGGATATACTATGGCTACACCTTC. This sequence encodes CASSQRQGIYYGYTF.

This clonotype has a count of ten or more. This chain joins TRBV11-2 and TRBJ2-7; the D is unclear. Per the germline V gene, CDR1 is SGHAT and CDR2 is FQNNGV. V dropped 0 bases and J dropped 1 base, with 7 bases sitting between them. The CDR3 loop spans 14 amino acids. CDR3 DNA: TGTGCCAGCAGCTTAGAGTACGGATCCTACGAGCAGTACTTC. Translation gives CASSLEYGSYEQYF.

This clonotype was seen ten or more times. This chain joins TRBV7-9 and TRBJ1-3, with D uncertain. The CDR3 sequence is 16 residues long. V lost 5 bases and J 0 bases, leaving 14 bases between the germline ends. Germline loops: CDR1 SEHNR, CDR2 FQNEAQ (reference sequence). The CDR3 bases are TGTGCCAGCAGCCCCCCGGGCCCCAGCTCTGGAAACACCATATATTTT. This encodes CASSPPGPSSGNTIYF.

This clonotype was found many times. The gene calls are TRBV19 and TRBJ2-5; TRBD1 matches 7 bases. Germline loops: CDR1 LNHDA, CDR2 SQIVND (reference sequence). J gave up 4 bases and V 3 bases, and 5 bases lay outside the gene matches. The CDR3 is 14 residues long. This CDR3 reads CASSIGQGVETQYF. CDR3 sequence (DNA): TGTGCCAGTAGTATTGGGCAGGGGGTAGAGACCCAGTACTTC.

The J gene is TRBJ2-7, the V gene TRBV27, with 8 bases fitting TRBD2. This CDR3 spans 15 amino acids. J gave up 7 bases and V 8 bases, and 16 bases lay outside the gene matches. Looked up from germline, CDR1 is MNHEY and CDR2 is SMNVEV (reference sequence). CDR3 bases: TGTGCCAGCGTGAACTGGCGGGAGGTTTTCAGAGAGCAGTACTTC. Residues: CASVNWREVFREQYF.

This chain joins TRBV10-3 and TRBJ2-4; 9 nucleotides agree with TRBD2. The germline V gene encodes CDR1 ENHRY and CDR2 SYGVKD. V was pared by 0 bases and J by 9 bases, with 12 bases of the junction left unmatched. The CDR3 spans 17 residues. The CDR3 loop reads CAISESSGRMAESIQYF. CDR3 coding DNA: TGTGCCATCAGTGAGTCGAGCGGGAGGATGGCTGAAAGCATTCAGTACTTC.

Many counts were recorded for this clonotype. The chain employs TRBV9 and TRBJ2-6, with D possibly being TRBD1 or TRBD2 (5 bases each). The CDR3 spans 16 residues. V was pared by 0 bases and J by 4 bases, with 11 bases between. Germline V gives CDR1 SGDLS, CDR2 YYNGEE. CDR3 amino acids: CASSVGGTPGANVLTF. The CDR3 DNA is TGTGCCAGCAGCGTAGGGGGGACCCCCGGGGCCAACGTCCTGACTTTC.

This clonotype was seen repeatedly, ten times or more. J is TRBJ1-1 and V is TRBV7-9, with 8 bases that match TRBD1. V shed 4 bases, J shed 4 bases, and the junction held 5 bases outside the gene matches. Per germline, CDR1 SEHNR and CDR2 FQNEAQ (reference sequence). The CDR3 runs to 14 residues. The CDR3 DNA reads TGTGCCAGCAGCTCGACAGGGGAGGGCACTGAAGCTTTCTTT. As protein: CASSSTGEGTEAFF.

This clonotype appeared many times. This rearrangement joins TRBV30 to TRBJ1-1; D is perhaps TRBD1 (5 bases). V lost 5 bases and J lost 3, with 10 bases in between. Per the germline V gene, CDR1 is GTSNPN and CDR2 is SVGIG (reference sequence). There are 12 residues in the CDR3. Written as DNA, the CDR3 is TGTGCCTGGTGCCTAGGGGACACTGAAGCTTTCTTT. Residues: CAWCLGDTEAFF. Supplemented by reference TRBV30 and TRBJ1-1, the full variable domain reads SQTIHQWPATLVQPVGSPLSLECTVEGTSNPNLYWYRQAAGRGLQLLFYSVGIGQISSEVPQNLSASRPQDRQFILSSKKLLLSDSGFYLCAWCLGDTEAFFGQGTRLTVV.